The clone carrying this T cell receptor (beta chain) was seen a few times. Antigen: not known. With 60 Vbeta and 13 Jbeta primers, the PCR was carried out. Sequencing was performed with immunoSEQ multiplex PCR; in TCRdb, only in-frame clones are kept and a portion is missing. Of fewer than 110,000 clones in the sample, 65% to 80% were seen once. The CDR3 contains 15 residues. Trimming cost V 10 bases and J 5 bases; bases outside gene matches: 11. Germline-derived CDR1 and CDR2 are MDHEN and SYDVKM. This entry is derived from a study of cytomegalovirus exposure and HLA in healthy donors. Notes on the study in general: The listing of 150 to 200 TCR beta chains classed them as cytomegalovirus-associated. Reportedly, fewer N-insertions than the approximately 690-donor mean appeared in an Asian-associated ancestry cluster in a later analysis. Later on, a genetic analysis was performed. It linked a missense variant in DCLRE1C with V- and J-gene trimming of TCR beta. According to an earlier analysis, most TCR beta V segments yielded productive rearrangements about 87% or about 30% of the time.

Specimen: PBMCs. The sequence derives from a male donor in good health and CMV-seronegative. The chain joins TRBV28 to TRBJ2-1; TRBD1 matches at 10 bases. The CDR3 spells CATQSLGTGDNEQFF. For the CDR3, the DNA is TGTGCCACCCAAAGTCTCGGGACAGGGGACAATGAGCAGTTCTTC.